Listed here are 18 T cell receptor beta chains from one sample, sequenced in a study of blood T cell repertoires in COVID-19. The protocol was immunoSEQ multiplex PCR, while the TCRdb copy is restricted to in-frame clones and leaves out a portion. The sample contains about 110,000 clones, more than 70% of which appear only once. The sequencing input was peripheral blood. The origin of the receptors is a man in his 70s with acute or convalescent COVID-19.

In its sample, this clone was seen a few times. V and J are TRBV18 and TRBJ1-2, with no clear D. Trimming took 3 bases from V and 2 from J, leaving 19 bases between them. Germline CDR1 KGHSH, CDR2 LQKENI. This CDR3 region has 17 residues. CDR3 sequence reads: CASSPPPTGGQNYGYTF. In nucleotides, the CDR3 is TGTGCCAGCTCACCTCCCCCGACTGGAGGCCAAAACTATGGCTACACCTTC.

This clone appeared a few times. The rearrangement links TRBV6-2 or TRBV6-3 to TRBJ1-5; 11 nucleotides align to TRBD1. Trimming cost V 4 bases and J 6 bases; bases outside gene matches: 2. The CDR3 sequence is 14 residues long. In germline, CDR1 is MNHEY, CDR2 SVGEGT. The CDR3 DNA follows: TGTGCCAGCAGTTGGACAGGGGGCCTTCAGCCCCAGCATTTT. The encoded protein is CASSWTGGLQPQHF.

This clone has only one observation. The chain has TRBV11-2 and TRBJ1-1, with D hard to call. Trimming pared 5 bases from V and 6 bases from J, leaving 10 bases between. CDR1 SGHAT and CDR2 FQNNGV come from the germline V gene. The CDR3 has 12 amino acids. CDR3 DNA: TGTGCCAGCAGCCTCAGAGGCGCTGAAGCTTTCTTT. Residues: CASSLRGAEAFF. The full variable domain, completed using reference TRBV11-2 and TRBJ1-1, is EAGVAQSPRYKIIEKRQSVAFWCNPISGHATLYWYQQILGQGPKLLIQFQNNGVVDDSQLPKDRFSAERLKGVDSTLKIQPAKLEDSAVYLCASSLRGAEAFFGQGTRLTVV.

This rearrangement joins TRBV19 to TRBJ1-4; a weak D match, TRBD1 (6 bases). The CDR3 runs 16 residues. Looked up from germline, CDR1 is LNHDA and CDR2 is SQIVND (reference sequence). Deletions cut 4 bases from V and 2 bases from J, with 14 bases between. The CDR3 DNA reads TGTGCCAGTAGTAGCTACAGGGAATTCACTAATGAAAAACTGTTTTTT. It translates to CASSSYREFTNEKLFF. Supplemented by reference TRBV19 and TRBJ1-4, the full variable domain reads DGGITQSPKYLFRKEGQNVTLSCEQNLNHDAMYWYRQDPGQGLRLIYYSQIVNDFQKGDIAEGYSVSREKKESFPLTVTSAQKNPTAFYLCASSSYREFTNEKLFFGSGTQLSVL.

This rearrangement joins TRBV6-2 or TRBV6-3 to TRBJ1-2, with D perhaps matching TRBD1 (5 bases). Trimming removed 5 bases from V and 3 bases from J, with 7 bases in between. Germline loops: CDR1 MNHEY, CDR2 SVGEGT. This CDR3 is 12 amino acids long. The CDR3 is CASSQGHYGYTF. CDR3 in DNA: TGTGCCAGCAGTCAGGGCCACTATGGCTACACCTTC.

The chain's CDR3 is CASSVESTRGELFF. CDR3 DNA sequence: TGTGCCAGCAGCGTAGAGTCTACCAGGGGGGAGCTGTTTTTT. The chain recombines TRBV9 with TRBJ2-2; the D is unclear. CDR1 is SGDLS and CDR2 is YYNGEE in the germline V gene. V lost 0 bases and J lost 8, with 11 bases in between. This CDR3 spans 14 amino acids.

The V and J genes are TRBV15 and TRBJ2-3, with D tentatively TRBD2 (6 bases). Germline V gene sequence: CDR1 LNHNV, CDR2 YYDKDF (reference sequence). Trimming removed 1 base at V and 6 bases at J, with 14 bases between. The CDR3 is 15 amino acids. CDR3 sequence reads: CATSRVASVGDTQYF. DNA for the CDR3: TGTGCCACCAGCAGAGTGGCTAGCGTCGGGGATACGCAGTATTTT.

The V gene is TRBV3-1 (or the pseudogene TRBV3-2), the J gene TRBJ1-1; D gene unclear. Germline lookup yields CDR1 LGHDT and CDR2 YNNKEL (reference sequence). The CDR3 is made up of 12 amino acids. Trimming took 1 base from V and 7 from J, leaving 7 bases between them. DNA for the CDR3: TGTGCCAGCAGCCAAGGGGAGCTTGAAGCTTTCTTT. It codes for CASSQGELEAFF.

The CDR3 coding sequence is TGTGCCAGCAGTTCCAAGACAGGGGGTCGGCATACGCAGTATTTT. It codes for CASSSKTGGRHTQYF. The chain recombines TRBV6-6 with TRBJ2-3; 9 bases fit TRBD1. With 4 bases clipped from V and 7 bases from J, the junction kept 9 bases outside the gene matches. The CDR3 contains 15 residues. Germline V gene data show CDR1 as MNHNY and CDR2 as SVGAGI (reference sequence).

The rearrangement uses TRBV9 and TRBJ2-3; a possible D gene is TRBD2 (6 bases). The V end lost 0 bases, the J end lost 2 bases, and 22 bases lay between the germline ends. This CDR3 has 19 amino acids. In germline, CDR1 is SGDLS, CDR2 YYNGEE. CDR3 bases: TGTGCCAGCAGCGTAGCTACGGGGAGGTGGGCGGGACTCACAGATACGCAGTATTTT. As protein: CASSVATGRWAGLTDTQYF.

The chain has TRBV18 and TRBJ1-2, with 8 bases that match TRBD1. In germline, CDR1 is KGHSH, CDR2 LQKENI. The CDR3 loop spans 13 amino acids. Trimming cost V 3 bases and J 8 bases; bases outside gene matches: 5. The CDR3 DNA reads as TGTGCCAGCTCACCTCAGACAGGGGTCGGCTACACCTTC. Protein product: CASSPQTGVGYTF.

V and J are TRBV5-4 and TRBJ1-2, with 7 bases aligning to TRBD1. Germline CDR1 reads SGHNT; CDR2 reads YYREEE (reference sequence). The CDR3 is 13 residues long. V was clipped by 9 bases and J by 5 bases; unmatched bases: 10. The CDR3 protein is CATREGAFYGYTF. DNA for the CDR3: TGTGCCACCCGGGAGGGGGCGTTTTATGGCTACACCTTC.

V gene TRBV12-3 or TRBV12-4 combines with J gene TRBJ1-1, with D perhaps TRBD1 (5 bases). CDR3 size: 13 residues. V shed 4 bases and J shed 3 bases, with 9 bases lying between them. In DNA form, the CDR3 reads TGTGCCAGCAGTTCAGGGACTTACACTGAAGCTTTCTTT. Residues: CASSSGTYTEAFF.

The V and J genes are TRBV5-1 and TRBJ1-4; TRBD1 might be the D (6 bases). In germline, CDR1 is SGHRS, CDR2 YFSETQ. CDR3 length equals 13 residues. Trimming removed 4 bases from V and 12 bases from J, with 16 bases in between. This CDR3 reads CASSQAFEGELFF. The CDR3 DNA reads TGCGCCAGCAGCCAGGCCTTTGAGGGGGAACTGTTTTTT.

The CDR3, as DNA: TGTGCCAGCAGCTTGAACGGGGTAGGGACAGTCCTTGGGCCCCAGCATTTT. Amino acid sequence: CASSLNGVGTVLGPQHF. V gene TRBV7-9 combines with J gene TRBJ1-5, with TRBD1 identical over 7 bases. The CDR3 totals 17 residues. Germline V gene lookup returns CDR1 SEHNR and CDR2 FQNEAQ (reference sequence). V trimming: 3 bases; J trimming: 9 bases; junction bases outside the gene matches: 17.

The chain links TRBV27 to TRBJ2-2; the D gene is possibly TRBD1 (6 bases). The CDR3 has 15 amino acids. V lost 5 bases, J lost 1 base, and 11 bases lay in between. Germline CDR1 is MNHEY and CDR2 is SMNVEV (reference sequence). The DNA of the CDR3 is TGTGCCAGCAGTATACTGACAGGGAACACCGGGGAGCTGTTTTTT. Protein sequence: CASSILTGNTGELFF.

The chain uses TRBV25-1 and TRBJ1-6; D is ambiguous. V gave up 10 bases and J gave up 8 bases, with 15 bases separating them. The CDR3 consists of 13 residues. CDR1 and CDR2 (germline): MGHDK, SYGVNS. This chain's CDR3 is CATRTGYDSPLHF. In nucleotides, the CDR3 is TGTGCCACCCGGACGGGGTATGATTCACCCCTCCACTTT.

This chain links TRBV7-3 with TRBJ2-1; 7 nucleotides agree with TRBD1. There are 13 residues in the CDR3. The V gene end was trimmed by 5 bases and the J gene end by 11 bases; junction bases not matched to a gene: 9. Germline CDR1 and CDR2: SGHTA and FQGTGA. The DNA of the CDR3 is TGTGCCAGCAGCGTAGGGGGCAGGCCAAAGCAGTTCTTC. It yields the protein CASSVGGRPKQFF.